This T cell receptor beta chain emerged from a study of T cell repertoires in cytomegalovirus infection. Whole-study context: It was the public TCR beta signatures that indicated both CMV infection and matching HLA type. The study's findings and limits: Dominating the ex vivo response were HLA-C-restricted CMV-specific TCR beta clonotypes.

About this clonotype itself: The target antigen is unknown.

Between the trimmed V and J ends, which lost 2 bases and 4 bases, there was a span of 5 bases. Germline CDR1 is SGHVS and CDR2 is FQNEAQ. The CDR3 sequence is 13 residues long. Each CDR3 protein gets one entry after TCRdb re-called the reads with MiXCR. This table holds some 180,000 distinct CDR3 sequences, about a sixth found once. The gene calls are TRBV7-8 and TRBJ1-4, with no clear D. The receptor was derived from a human donor in good health (CMV status not recorded). Some clones in this sample may be carry-over from other donors' samples. The sequencing sample was made of CD8+ T cells from PBMCs. CDR3 sequence: CASSLLDNEKLFF. As DNA, the CDR3 is TGTGCCAGCAGCTTATTAGATAATGAAAAACTGTTTTTT.